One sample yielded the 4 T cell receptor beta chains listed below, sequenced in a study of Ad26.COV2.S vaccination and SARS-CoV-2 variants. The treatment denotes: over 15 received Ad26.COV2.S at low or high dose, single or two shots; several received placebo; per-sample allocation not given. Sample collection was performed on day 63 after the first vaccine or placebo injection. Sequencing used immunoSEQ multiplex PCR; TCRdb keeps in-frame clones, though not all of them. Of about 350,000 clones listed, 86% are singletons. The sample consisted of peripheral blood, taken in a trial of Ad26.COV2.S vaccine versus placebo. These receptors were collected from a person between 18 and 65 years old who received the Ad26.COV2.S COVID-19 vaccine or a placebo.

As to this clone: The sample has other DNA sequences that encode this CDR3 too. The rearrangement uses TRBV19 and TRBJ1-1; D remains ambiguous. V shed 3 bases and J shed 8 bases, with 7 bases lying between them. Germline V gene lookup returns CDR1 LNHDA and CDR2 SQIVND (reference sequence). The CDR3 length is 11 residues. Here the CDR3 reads CASSIQVEAFF. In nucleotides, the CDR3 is TGTGCCAGTAGTATCCAGGTAGAAGCTTTCTTT.

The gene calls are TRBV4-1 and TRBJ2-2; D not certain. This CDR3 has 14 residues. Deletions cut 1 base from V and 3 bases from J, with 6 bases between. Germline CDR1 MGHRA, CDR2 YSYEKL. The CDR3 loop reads CASSQGSYTGELFF. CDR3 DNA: TGCGCCAGCAGCCAAGGCAGCTACACCGGGGAGCTGTTTTTT.

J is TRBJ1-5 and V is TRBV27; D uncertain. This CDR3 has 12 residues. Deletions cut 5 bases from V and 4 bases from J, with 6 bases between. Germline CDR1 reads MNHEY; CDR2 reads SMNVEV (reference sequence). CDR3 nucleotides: TGTGCCAGCAGTCCGCATAATCAGCCCCAGCATTTT. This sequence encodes CASSPHNQPQHF.

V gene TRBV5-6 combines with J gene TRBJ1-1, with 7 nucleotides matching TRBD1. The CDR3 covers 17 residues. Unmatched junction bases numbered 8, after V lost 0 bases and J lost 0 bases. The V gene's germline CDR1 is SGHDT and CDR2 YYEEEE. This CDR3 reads CASSLVTRGGMNTEAFF. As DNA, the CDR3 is TGTGCCAGCAGCTTGGTTACCAGGGGGGGAATGAACACTGAAGCTTTCTTT.